These 10 T cell receptor beta chains came from one sample sequenced in a study of T cells in Graves' hyperthyroidism and ophthalmopathy. It was RNA transcripts that yielded the amplified TCR beta CDR3 regions. During a first-round RT-PCR of the TCR CDR3, the HTBI primer set was used. In TCRdb, the multiplex PCR reads were re-called with MiXCR into one record per CDR3 protein. The sample shows fewer than 500,000 distinct CDR3 sequences, roughly 13% of them seen only once. The source material was blood. The receptors were gathered from a man aged 30-40 years with Graves' hyperthyroidism that later progressed to Graves' ophthalmopathy.

This rearrangement joins TRBV11-2 to TRBJ2-3; the match to TRBD1 covers 7 bases. The CDR3 length is 16 residues. Germline values: CDR1 SGHAT, CDR2 FQNNGV. The junction had 6 bases not matched to a gene; V was cut back by 1 base and J by 2 bases. CDR3 sequence: CASSLVPGGYTDTQYF. CDR3 DNA: TGTGCCAGCAGCTTAGTACCAGGGGGTTACACAGATACGCAGTATTTT.

The table lists this clonotype with a few counts. The V and J genes are TRBV7-3 and TRBJ2-1; TRBD1 matches at 9 bases. The V and J ends lost 1 base and 8 bases, in that order; junction bases with no gene match: 9. The CDR3 sequence is 16 residues long. Germline-derived CDR1 and CDR2 are SGHTA and FQGTGA. The CDR3 here is CASSLKRGTGIDEQFF. CDR3 in DNA: TGTGCCAGCAGCTTAAAACGGGGGACAGGGATCGATGAGCAGTTCTTC.

Many counts were recorded for this clonotype. The V call is TRBV7-9, the J call TRBJ1-5, with a weak D call TRBD1 (6 bases). V gave up 5 bases and J gave up 0 bases, with 11 bases separating them. Germline CDR1 is SEHNR and CDR2 is FQNEAQ (reference sequence). There are 15 residues in the CDR3. CDR3 sequence (DNA): TGTGCCAGCAGCGCCCGGACAGATAGCAATCAGCCCCAGCATTTT. It is translated as CASSARTDSNQPQHF.

This clonotype showed up just a few times. The genes are TRBV6-1 and TRBJ2-5; D is unresolved. This CDR3 has 15 residues. Trimming shortened V by 3 bases and J by 9 bases, and 20 bases separated the two germline ends. Germline lookup yields CDR1 MNHNS and CDR2 SASEGT. The CDR3 sequence: CASSEGTLSSLPQYF. In nucleotides, the CDR3 is TGTGCCAGCAGTGAGGGCACTCTTTCTTCCCTCCCCCAGTACTTC.

This clonotype was seen at least ten times. J is TRBJ1-4 and V is TRBV15, with D tentatively TRBD1 (5 bases). V was cut by 1 base and J by 7 bases, with 10 bases left in between. Germline V lookup: CDR1 LNHNV, CDR2 YYDKDF (reference sequence). The CDR3 totals 14 residues. The CDR3 bases are TGTGCCACCAGCAGAGGGTGGGACGGTGAAAAACTGTTTTTT. It codes for CATSRGWDGEKLFF.

The chain couples TRBV20-1 to TRBJ2-1; 8 nucleotides line up with TRBD1. The V segment lost 3 bases and the J segment 4 bases; nucleotides outside the gene matches: 8. CDR3 size: 15 residues. Looked up from germline, CDR1 is DFQATT and CDR2 is SNEGSKA (reference sequence). This CDR3 is CSASRAGGLYNEQFF. CDR3 DNA: TGCAGTGCTAGTAGGGCAGGGGGCTTGTACAATGAGCAGTTCTTC.

The rearrangement links TRBV4-2 to TRBJ2-4, with 7 nucleotides matching TRBD2. The length of the CDR3 is 18 residues. Germline V CDR1 and CDR2: LGHNA, YNFKEQ. With V trimmed by 1 base and J by 3 bases, 12 bases remained unmatched. CDR3 loop: CASSQALGGGSGKNIQYF. In DNA form, the CDR3 reads TGTGCCAGCAGCCAAGCTCTTGGCGGGGGATCGGGCAAAAACATTCAGTACTTC.

This sequence joins TRBV10-2 and TRBJ2-7, with TRBD1 as a possible D gene (5 bases). CDR1 is WSHSY and CDR2 is SAAADI in the germline V gene. Deletions cut 7 bases from V and 2 bases from J, with 12 bases between. CDR3 length equals 13 residues. CDR3 region: CASTRQGAYEQYF. The CDR3 region has the DNA TGCGCCAGCACCAGGCAGGGCGCCTACGAGCAGTACTTC.

This clonotype was counted many times. The rearrangement links TRBV2 to TRBJ2-7; 8 bases agree with TRBD1. V shed 6 bases and J 7 bases; nucleotides not matched to a gene: 11. Germline V gene data show CDR1 as SNHLY and CDR2 as FYNNEI. This CDR3 has 14 residues. The CDR3 reads CASRGPGTGGEQYF. The CDR3 DNA follows: TGTGCCAGCAGGGGTCCCGGGACAGGTGGGGAGCAGTACTTC.

At least ten counts were recorded for this clonotype. CDR3 region: CAWEVGGEAFF. The CDR3 DNA sequence: TGTGCCTGGGAAGTCGGGGGGGAAGCTTTCTTT. The gene calls are TRBV30 and TRBJ1-1, with a tentative D call TRBD1 (5 bases). The ends were cut back, 5 bases at V and 8 bases at J, with 12 bases in the middle. In germline, CDR1 is GTSNPN, CDR2 SVGIG (reference sequence). The CDR3 totals 11 residues.